A selection of T cell receptor beta chains follows, all from one sample in a study of blood T cell repertoires in COVID-19. The repertoire was sequenced with immunoSEQ multiplex PCR; TCRdb's copy has only in-frame clones and lacks some. The profile shows under 250,000 clones, around 83% of them singletons. The specimen was peripheral blood. The receptors come from a middle-aged man with active or convalescent COVID-19. The CDR3 runs from the conserved cysteine through the conserved F or W. A D gene is named only where the DNA matches it firmly. The size of a clone is reported for some rows only, either as once, few or many, or as a class for expanded clones.

TRBV6-2/TRBV6-3	TRBJ2-6	-	-	TGTGCCAGCAGTTACCTGAGCTCTGGGGCCAACGTCCTGACTTTC	CASSYLSSGANVLTF
TRBV7-8	TRBJ2-1	TRBD1	-	TGTGCCAGCAGCTCCTGGGACAGCTACAATGAGCAGTTCTTC	CASSSWDSYNEQFF
TRBV4-3	TRBJ2-1	TRBD2	-	TGCGCCAGCAGCCCCGGGACTAGCGGGGGGACCTACAATGAGCAGTTCTTC	CASSPGTSGGTYNEQFF
TRBV5-1	TRBJ1-2	-	few	TGCGCCAGCAGCTTGGAAACCGGCTATGGCTACACCTTC	CASSLETGYGYTF
TRBV5-1	TRBJ1-2	-	-	TGCGCCAGCAGCTTGGAGCAGGGAGGCTATGGCTACACCTTC	CASSLEQGGYGYTF
TRBV13	TRBJ2-1	TRBD2	-	TGTGCCAGCAGCCCTACCCTAGCGGGGGACCTCTACAATGAGCAGTTCTTC	CASSPTLAGDLYNEQFF
TRBV5-4	TRBJ1-1	TRBD1	-	TGTGCCAGCAGCTGGGACAGGGGATTAGCTTTCTTT	CASSWDRGLAFF
TRBV7-2	TRBJ1-3	-	-	TGTGCCAGCAGCTTACATGGAAACACCATATATTTT	CASSLHGNTIYF
TRBV18	TRBJ2-2	TRBD1	-	TGTGCCAGCTCACCACTCCCGGGACAGTTCACCGGGGAGCTGTTTTTT	CASSPLPGQFTGELFF
TRBV11-2	TRBJ2-7	TRBD2	few	TGTGCCAGCAGCTTAGCGGGAGGGCCGCGGGAGCAGTACTTC	CASSLAGGPREQYF
TRBV21-1	TRBJ1-1	-	-	TGTGCCAGCAGAAACACAGGGACTGAAGCTTTCTTT	CASRNTGTEAFF
TRBV3-1/TRBV3-2	TRBJ2-5	-	many	TGTGCCAGCAGCCAGGTCATAGATGAGACCCAGTACTTC	CASSQVIDETQYF
TRBV30	TRBJ2-1	TRBD2	-	TGTGCCTGGAGTGGGCTAGCGGGGCGATACAATGAGCAGTTCTTC	CAWSGLAGRYNEQFF
TRBV5-1	TRBJ2-3	-	-	TGCGCCAGCAGCTTGGAAGGGGATAGCACAGATACGCAGTATTTT	CASSLEGDSTDTQYF
TRBV7-9	TRBJ2-1	TRBD2	-	TGTGCCTTCCGCGGCGGGAGCTCCTACAATGAGCAGTTCTTC	CAFRGGSSYNEQFF
TRBV18	TRBJ1-5	TRBD1	few	TGTGCCAGCTCACAGGAGACAGGGGCCGGTCAGCCCCAGCATTTT	CASSQETGAGQPQHF
TRBV19	TRBJ1-6	TRBD1	-	TGTGCCAGTAACACAGGGGTGCAGAATTCACCCCTCCACTTT	CASNTGVQNSPLHF
TRBV6-5	TRBJ1-4	-	-	TGTGCCAGCAGTCCAGGGGTAGCTAATGAAAAACTGTTTTTT	CASSPGVANEKLFF
TRBV18	TRBJ1-1	-	once	TGTGCCAGCTCACCAAGAGGCCTGTTCACTGAAGCTTTCTTT	CASSPRGLFTEAFF
TRBV5-1	TRBJ1-1	TRBD1	-	TGCGCCAGCACGACAGGGGGCGGATACACTGAAGCTTTCTTT	CASTTGGGYTEAFF
TRBV25-1	TRBJ1-1	TRBD1	-	TGTGCCAGCAGGGGCGGGACAGGGGCGTCCTATGAAGCTTTCTTT	CASRGGTGASYEAFF
TRBV3-1/TRBV3-2	TRBJ1-5	TRBD1	-	TGTGCCAGCAGCCAAGAGAGACAGGGAACGCATCAGCCCCAGCATTTT	CASSQERQGTHQPQHF
TRBV2	TRBJ2-7	TRBD1	-	TGTGCCAGCAGAGAGGGACAGGGGCCGACCTACGAGCAGTACTTC	CASREGQGPTYEQYF
TRBV28	TRBJ2-1	-	-	TGTGCCAGCACCCGCGCCGGTGCTAGCTCCTACAATGAGCAGTTCTTC	CASTRAGASSYNEQFF
TRBV7-8	TRBJ2-1	TRBD2	-	TGTGCCAGCAGCTTAGGGGGTCTAGCGGTAAACATTGAGCAGTTCTTC	CASSLGGLAVNIEQFF
TRBV5-1	TRBJ1-2	-	once	TGCGCCAGCACCTGGGGGGGTGACTATGGCTACACCTTC	CASTWGGDYGYTF
TRBV27	TRBJ1-2	-	-	TGTGCCAGCAGTTTAGGTAACGGAGCTAACTATGGCTACACCTTC	CASSLGNGANYGYTF
TRBV30	TRBJ2-5	-	-	TGTGCCTGGGAGGGGTTACGGGAGACCCAGTACTTC	CAWEGLRETQYF
TRBV5-4	TRBJ2-4	TRBD1	-	TGTGCCAGGCCGGACAGGGAAGGTGTCGGCAAAAACATTCAGTACTTC	CARPDREGVGKNIQYF
TRBV9	TRBJ2-4	-	-	TGTGCCAGCAGCGTAGTGCCGGGGGAGGCCGAGTACTTC	CASSVVPGEAEYF
TRBV5-1	TRBJ1-1	-	-	TGCGCCAGCAGCTTGCAAGGGGGGGCCACTGAAGCTTTCTTT	CASSLQGGATEAFF
TRBV21-1	TRBJ2-4	-	-	TGTGCCAGCAGCAAAGAGATCATTCAGGGAGGAGGGGTCATTCAGTACTTC	CASSKEIIQGGGVIQYF
TRBV18	TRBJ1-1	-	-	TGTGCCAGCTCTCGGGTGACAGTGAACACTGAAGCTTTCTTT	CASSRVTVNTEAFF
TRBV11-2	TRBJ2-3	-	-	TGTGCCAGCAGCTTAGGGGTGGGGACTAGCACAGATACGCAGTATTTT	CASSLGVGTSTDTQYF
TRBV20-1	TRBJ2-1	TRBD2	-	TGCAGTGCTAGTCGCCCTAGCGGGAGAGCCAATGAGCAGTTCTTC	CSASRPSGRANEQFF
TRBV9	TRBJ2-1	-	-	TGTGCCAGCAGCGTGGAGGGGCTATCCTACAATGAGCAGTTCTTC	CASSVEGLSYNEQFF
TRBV6-2/TRBV6-3	TRBJ2-2	-	-	TGTGCCAGCAGTTACGAGACACTGAACACCGGGGAGCTGTTTTTT	CASSYETLNTGELFF
TRBV28	TRBJ2-2	TRBD1	-	TGTGCCAGCAGGCAGGGGGTCACCGGGGAGCTGTTTTTT	CASRQGVTGELFF
TRBV6-5	TRBJ1-4	-	-	TGTGCCAGCATGGGAGCAACTAATGAAAAACTGTTTTTT	CASMGATNEKLFF
TRBV6-5	TRBJ1-2	-	-	TGTGCCAGCAGGAGGGGGTACGGCTATGGCTACACCTTC	CASRRGYGYGYTF
TRBV12-5	TRBJ2-3	-	-	TGTGCTAGTGGTTTTAACAGGGCCACAGATACGCAGTATTTT	CASGFNRATDTQYF
TRBV21-1	TRBJ1-1	-	-	TGTGCCAGCAGCACAGCGGGACAGGCGATCCCGAACACTGAAGCTTTCTTT	CASSTAGQAIPNTEAFF
TRBV7-9	TRBJ1-1	-	-	TGTGCCAGCAGCTCTTTGGAGGGGAGCACTGAAGCTTTCTTT	CASSSLEGSTEAFF
TRBV4-1	TRBJ2-2	-	-	TGCGCCAGCAGCCAAGATGAATCGGGGGGCAACACCGGGGAGCTGTTTTTT	CASSQDESGGNTGELFF
TRBV2	TRBJ1-1	TRBD1	-	TGTGCCAGCAGTTTACAGGGGATGAACACTGAAGCTTTCTTT	CASSLQGMNTEAFF
TRBV4-2	TRBJ1-4	-	once	TGTGCCAGCAGCCCCGGGGGAGGGGATAATGAAAAACTGTTTTTT	CASSPGGGDNEKLFF
TRBV6-5	TRBJ1-5	TRBD1	-	TGTGCCAGCTCCCGGACAGGGGTGGATCAGCCCCAGCATTTT	CASSRTGVDQPQHF
TRBV4-1	TRBJ2-1	-	-	TGCGCCAGCAGACCCACCTGGGGGGATGAGCAGTTCTTC	CASRPTWGDEQFF
TRBV19	TRBJ1-2	TRBD1	-	TGTGCCAGTAGTATCCGGGACAGGGTGGAAGCTAACTATGGCTACACCTTC	CASSIRDRVEANYGYTF
TRBV12-5	TRBJ2-3	TRBD2	-	TGTGCTAGTGGTCCGGGACTAGCGGCAGATACGCAGTATTTT	CASGPGLAADTQYF
TRBV6-2/TRBV6-3	TRBJ2-7	-	-	TGTGCCAGCAGTAAACTCCAGGGGCGGGAGCAGTACTTC	CASSKLQGREQYF
TRBV7-2	TRBJ1-2	TRBD1	-	TGTGCCAGCAGCTCCCAACCGACCGTGGGACAGTATGGCTACACCTTC	CASSSQPTVGQYGYTF